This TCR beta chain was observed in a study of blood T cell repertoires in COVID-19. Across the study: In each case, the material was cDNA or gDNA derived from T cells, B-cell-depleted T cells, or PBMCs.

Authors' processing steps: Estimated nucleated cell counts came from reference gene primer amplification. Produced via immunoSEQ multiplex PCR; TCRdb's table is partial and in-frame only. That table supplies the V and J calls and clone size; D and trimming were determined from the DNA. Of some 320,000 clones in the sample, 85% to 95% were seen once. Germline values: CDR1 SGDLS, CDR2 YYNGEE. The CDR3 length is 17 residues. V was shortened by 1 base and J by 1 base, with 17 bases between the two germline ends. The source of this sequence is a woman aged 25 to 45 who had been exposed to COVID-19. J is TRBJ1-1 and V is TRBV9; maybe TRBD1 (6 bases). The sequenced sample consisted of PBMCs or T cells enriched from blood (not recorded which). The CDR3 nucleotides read TGTGCCAGCAGCGTATCCCCAATAGGGGGGGAGAACACTGAAGCTTTCTTT. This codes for CASSVSPIGGENTEAFF. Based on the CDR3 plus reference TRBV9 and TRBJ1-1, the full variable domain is DSGVTQTPKHLITATGQRVTLRCSPRSGDLSVYWYQQSLDQGLQFLIQYYNGEERAKGNILERFSAQQFPDLHSELNLSSLELGDSALYFCASSVSPIGGENTEAFFGQGTRLTVV.